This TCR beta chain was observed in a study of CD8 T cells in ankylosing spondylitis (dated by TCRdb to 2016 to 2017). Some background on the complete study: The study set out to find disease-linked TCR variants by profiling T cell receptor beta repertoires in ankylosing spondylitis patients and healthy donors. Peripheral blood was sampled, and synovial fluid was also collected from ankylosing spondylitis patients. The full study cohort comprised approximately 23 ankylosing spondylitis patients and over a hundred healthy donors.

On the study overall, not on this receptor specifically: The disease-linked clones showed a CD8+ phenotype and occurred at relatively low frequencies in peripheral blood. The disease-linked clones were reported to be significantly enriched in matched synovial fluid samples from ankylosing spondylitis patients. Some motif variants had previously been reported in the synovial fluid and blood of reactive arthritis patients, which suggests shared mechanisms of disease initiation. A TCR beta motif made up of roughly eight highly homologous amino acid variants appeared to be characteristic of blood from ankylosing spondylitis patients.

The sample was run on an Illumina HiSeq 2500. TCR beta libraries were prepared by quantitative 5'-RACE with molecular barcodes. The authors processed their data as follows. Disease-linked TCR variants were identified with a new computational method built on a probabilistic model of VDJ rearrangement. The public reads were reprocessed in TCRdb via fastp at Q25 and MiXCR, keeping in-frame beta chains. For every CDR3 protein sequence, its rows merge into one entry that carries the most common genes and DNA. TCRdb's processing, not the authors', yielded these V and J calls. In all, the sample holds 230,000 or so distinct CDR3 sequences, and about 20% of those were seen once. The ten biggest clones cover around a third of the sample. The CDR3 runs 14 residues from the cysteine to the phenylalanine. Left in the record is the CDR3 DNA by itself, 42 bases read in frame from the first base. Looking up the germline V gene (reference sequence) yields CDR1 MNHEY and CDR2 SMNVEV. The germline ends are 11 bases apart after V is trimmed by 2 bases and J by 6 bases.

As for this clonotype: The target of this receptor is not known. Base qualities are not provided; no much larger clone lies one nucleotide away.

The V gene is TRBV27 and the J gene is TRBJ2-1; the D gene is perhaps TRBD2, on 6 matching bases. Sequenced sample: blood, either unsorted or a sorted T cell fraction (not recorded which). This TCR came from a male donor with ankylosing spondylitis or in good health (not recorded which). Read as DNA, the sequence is TGTGCCAGCAGTTTAGTGAGCGGGTTCAATGAGCAGTTCTTC. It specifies CASSLVSGFNEQFF.